This is a list of T cell receptor beta chains from one sample in a study of cytomegalovirus exposure and HLA in healthy donors. TCRdb's table, derived via immunoSEQ multiplex PCR, lists solely in-frame clones and lacks some. The table lists approximately 150,000 clones, approximately 87% of them singletons. Sequencing used PBMCs. The receptors derive from a woman in her 30s in good health and CMV-seronegative. The conserved cysteine and the conserved F or W are not part of the CDR3 here. Rows give clone size only sometimes, using once, few, many, or a class for an expanded clone.

CDR3 length,V gene,clone size,CDR3 protein
13,TRBV4-1,few,ASSQVDRASYEQY
13,TRBV5-1,.,ASSFGGGAPNEQF
11,TRBV7-8,.,ASSLGTGSEQY
11,TRBV6-5,.,ASSRDSTYEQY
11,TRBV25-1,once,ASSGTYSYEQY
12,TRBV19,.,ASSYLTGNTEAF
13,TRBV5-1,.,ASSPEGAMYAEAF
12,TRBV2,.,ARYDRQENYGYT
15,TRBV10-3,.,AISDGRDYSGANVLT
12,TRBV7-8,.,ASSLGQGWPEAF
13,TRBV15,.,ATSRDRAQIHEQY
11,TRBV19,.,ASSITGDYGYT
13,TRBV27,.,ASSPGTSGVNEQF
13,TRBV9,.,ASSPTYIDRDGYT
15,TRBV2,.,ASSEKFGRGLDYGYT
12,TRBV7-9,once,ASSLDSRLRGYT
12,TRBV5-1,.,ASSFQGAEEKLF
12,TRBV6-6,.,ASSYSDFYNEQF
14,TRBV9,.,ASSVGLGVAKNIQY
13,TRBV18,once,ASSRPGGTTYGYT
12,TRBV5-6,.,ASSWGGRAYEQY
13,TRBV2,.,ASSPDRTRTDTQY
15,TRBV7-2,.,ASSLSAGTLSAYGYT
11,TRBV4-1,.,ASSQTRNTEAF
12,TRBV27,.,ASSFGGPKETQY
14,TRBV13,once,ASSYARGRSSYEQY
11,TRBV4-1,.,ASSQDPGGSQY
15,TRBV19,.,ASSIAPRGSGANVLT
13,TRBV2,.,ASSDGGTSGETQY
13,TRBV5-1,.,ASSLVSGGDTEAF
11,TRBV10-3,.,AITQGENTEAF
11,TRBV29-1,.,SVSGGSYNEQF
11,TRBV5-6,.,ASSFDQYNEQF
12,TRBV11-2,.,ASSRGTGSYEQY
14,TRBV27,.,ASSPGGWYSSYEQY
11,TRBV9,.,ASSDRWSYGYT
13,TRBV10-3,once,AISIRDQGLETQY
14,TRBV7-9,few,ASSLIGSGTVYGYT
12,TRBV7-6,.,ASSLAVGGDEQF
12,TRBV4-1,.,ASSQQGATYEQY
12,TRBV5-1,.,ASSLSSGTDTQY